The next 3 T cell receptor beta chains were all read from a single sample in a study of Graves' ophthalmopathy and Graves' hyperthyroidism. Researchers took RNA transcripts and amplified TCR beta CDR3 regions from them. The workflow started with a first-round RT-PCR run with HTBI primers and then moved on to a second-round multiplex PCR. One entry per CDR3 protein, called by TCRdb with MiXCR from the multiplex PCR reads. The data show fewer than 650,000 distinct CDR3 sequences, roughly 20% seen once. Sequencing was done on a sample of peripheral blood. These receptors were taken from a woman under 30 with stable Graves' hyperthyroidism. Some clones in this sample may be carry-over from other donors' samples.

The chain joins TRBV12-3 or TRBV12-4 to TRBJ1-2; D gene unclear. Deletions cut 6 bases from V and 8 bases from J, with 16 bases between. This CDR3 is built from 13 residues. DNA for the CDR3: TGTGCCAGCAGGGTCTCCGGGAGGGAGGGCTACACCTTC. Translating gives CASRVSGREGYTF.

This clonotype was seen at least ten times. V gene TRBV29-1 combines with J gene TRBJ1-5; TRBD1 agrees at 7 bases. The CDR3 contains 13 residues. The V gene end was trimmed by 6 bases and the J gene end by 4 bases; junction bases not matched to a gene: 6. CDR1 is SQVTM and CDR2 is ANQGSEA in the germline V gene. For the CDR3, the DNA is TGCAGCGTCTCAGGGACAGTAAATCAGCCCCAGCATTTT. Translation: CSVSGTVNQPQHF.

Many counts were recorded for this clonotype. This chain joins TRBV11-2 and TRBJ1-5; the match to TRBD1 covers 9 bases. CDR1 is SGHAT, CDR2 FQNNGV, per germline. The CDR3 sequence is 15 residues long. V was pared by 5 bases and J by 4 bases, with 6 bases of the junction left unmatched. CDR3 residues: CASSPTGQGNQPQHF. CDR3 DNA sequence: TGTGCCAGCAGCCCAACCGGACAGGGGAATCAGCCCCAGCATTTT.